This T cell receptor beta chain came from a study of T cells in Graves' hyperthyroidism and ophthalmopathy. The investigators amplified TCR beta CDR3 regions from RNA transcripts. First-round RT-PCR targeting the TCR CDR3 was performed with the HTBI primer set. MiXCR, run by TCRdb on the multiplex PCR reads, gives a single entry per CDR3 protein. Of about 200,000 distinct CDR3 sequences in the sample, less than 20% were seen once. In germline, CDR1 is SGHRS, CDR2 YFSETQ. The CDR3 runs to 14 residues. The V segment lost 0 bases and the J segment 5 bases; nucleotides outside the gene matches: 2. Sequenced input: blood. This TCR was sampled from a woman between 45 and 60 years old with Graves' hyperthyroidism. V is TRBV5-1 and J is TRBJ1-1; TRBD1 matches 9 bases. The CDR3 bases are TGCGCCAGCAGCTTGGGGGACAGGGAAACTGAAGCTTTCTTT. This translates into CASSLGDRETEAFF.